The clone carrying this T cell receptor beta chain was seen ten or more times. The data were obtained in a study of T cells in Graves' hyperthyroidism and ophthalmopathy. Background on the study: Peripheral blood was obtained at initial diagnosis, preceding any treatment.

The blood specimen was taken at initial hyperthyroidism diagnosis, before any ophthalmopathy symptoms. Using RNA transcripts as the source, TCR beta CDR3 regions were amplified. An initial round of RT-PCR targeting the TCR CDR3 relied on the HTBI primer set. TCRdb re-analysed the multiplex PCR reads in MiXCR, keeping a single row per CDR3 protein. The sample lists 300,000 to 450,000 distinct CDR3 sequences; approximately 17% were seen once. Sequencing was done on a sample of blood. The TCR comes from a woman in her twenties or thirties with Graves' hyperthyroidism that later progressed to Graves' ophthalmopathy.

DNA of the CDR3: TGTGCCAGCAGCTCCCCTATAACAAGGACTGAAGCTTTCTTT. Protein: CASSSPITRTEAFF. The chain uses TRBV11-2 and TRBJ1-1; D not resolved. This CDR3 has 14 residues. Germline lookup yields CDR1 SGHAT and CDR2 FQNNGV. V lost 4 bases to trimming and J lost 5 bases, with 14 bases between them. The full variable domain, its missing parts supplied by reference TRBV11-2 and TRBJ1-1, is EAGVAQSPRYKIIEKRQSVAFWCNPISGHATLYWYQQILGQGPKLLIQFQNNGVVDDSQLPKDRFSAERLKGVDSTLKIQPAKLEDSAVYLCASSSPITRTEAFFGQGTRLTVV.